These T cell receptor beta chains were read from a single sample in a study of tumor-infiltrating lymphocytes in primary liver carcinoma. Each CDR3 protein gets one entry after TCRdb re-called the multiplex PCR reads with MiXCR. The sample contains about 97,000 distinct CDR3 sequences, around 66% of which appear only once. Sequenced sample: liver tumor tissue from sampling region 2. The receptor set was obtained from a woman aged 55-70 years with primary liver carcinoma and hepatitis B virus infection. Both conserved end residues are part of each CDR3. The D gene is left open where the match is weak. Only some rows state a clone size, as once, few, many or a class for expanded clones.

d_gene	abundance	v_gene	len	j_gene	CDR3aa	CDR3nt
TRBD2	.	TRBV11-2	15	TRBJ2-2	CASSLVLANAGELFF	TGTGCCAGCAGCTTAGTACTAGCGAACGCCGGGGAGCTGTTTTTC
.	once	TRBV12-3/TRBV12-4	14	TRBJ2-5	CASSLVGSQETQYF	TGCGCCAGCAGTTTAGTGGGATCGCAAGAGACCCAGTACTTC
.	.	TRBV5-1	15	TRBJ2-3	CASSLGPGHTDTLYF	TGCGCCAGCAGCTTGGGACCGGGTCACACAGATACGCTGTATTTT
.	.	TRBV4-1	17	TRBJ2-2	CASNQVGMGFPTGGLFF	TGCGCCAGCAACCAAGTAGGCATGGGATTTCCGACCGGGGGGCTGTTTTTT
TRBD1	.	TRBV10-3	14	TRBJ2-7	CAITPGQGTYEQYF	TGTGCCATTACACCGGGACAGGGGACCTACGAGCAGTACTTC
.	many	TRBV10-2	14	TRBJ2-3	CASSELRGTDTQYF	TGCGCCAGCAGTGAGTTACGTGGCACAGATACGCAGTATTTT
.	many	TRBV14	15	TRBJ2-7	CASSQVTGRNYEQYF	TGTGCCAGCAGCCAAGTAACAGGGAGAAATTACGAGCAGTACTTC
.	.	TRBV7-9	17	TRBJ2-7	CASSPTGRQMSSYEQYF	TGTGCCAGCAGCCCCACGGGGCGACAAATGTCCTCCTACGAGCAGTATTTC
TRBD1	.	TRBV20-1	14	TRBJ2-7	CSARDREGGYVQHF	TGCAGTGCTAGGGATCGGGAAGGGGGCTACGTGCAGCACTTC
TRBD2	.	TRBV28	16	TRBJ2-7	CASSLEGWGGSYEQYF	TGTGCCAGCAGTTTAGAGGGTTGGGGGGGCTCCTACGAGCAGTACTTC
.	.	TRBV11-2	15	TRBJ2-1	CASSPPGRDYNEQFF	TGTGCCAGCAGCCCCCCCGGGCGGGATTACAATGAGCAGTTCTTC
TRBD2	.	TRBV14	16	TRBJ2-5	CASSLGAGGNQETQYF	TGTGCCAGCAGCCTGGGAGCGGGAGGGAACCAAGAGACTCAGTACTTC
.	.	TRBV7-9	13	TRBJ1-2	CASSFGEGSGYIF	.
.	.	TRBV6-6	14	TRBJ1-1	CASILGVYSTEAFF	TGTGCCAGCATTCTTGGGGTTTATAGCACTGAAGCTTTCTTT
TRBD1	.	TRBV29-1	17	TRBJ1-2	CSVGGGAVISQGDDYTF	TGCAGCGTTGGGGGGGGTGCTGTGATCAGCCAGGGGGATGACTACACCTTC
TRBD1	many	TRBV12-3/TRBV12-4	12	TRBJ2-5	CASRLAQDRAYF	TGTGCCAGCAGACTCGCGCAGGACAGGGCGTACTTC
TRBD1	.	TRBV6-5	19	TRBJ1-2	CASRPPGQGARGMNYGYTF	TGTGCCAGCAGACCCCCTGGACAGGGGGCGCGAGGGATGAACTATGGCTACACCTTC
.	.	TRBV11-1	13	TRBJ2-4	CANSLAWGDIQYF	TGTGCTAACAGCTTAGCCTGGGGAGACATTCAGTACTTC
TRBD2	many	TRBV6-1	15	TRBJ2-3	CASIFSSGIGDTQYF	TGTGCCAGCATTTTTTCTAGCGGGATCGGGGATACGCAGTATTTT
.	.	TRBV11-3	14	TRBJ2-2	CASRPSLDTRELFF	TGTGCCAGCAGACCGAGTCTTGACACTCGGGAGCTGTTTTTT
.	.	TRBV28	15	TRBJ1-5	CATNRPLVANQPQHF	TGTGCCACCAACCGCCCCCTCGTCGCGAATCAGCCCCAGCATTTT
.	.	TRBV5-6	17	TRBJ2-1	CASSFLGAGSSYHEQFF	TGTGCCAGTAGCTTTCTGGGCGCGGGCAGCTCCTACCATGAGCAGTTCTTC
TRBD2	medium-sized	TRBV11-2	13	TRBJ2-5	CASSLRGAETQYF	TGTGCCAGCAGCCTGCGGGGGGCCGAGACCCAGTACTTC
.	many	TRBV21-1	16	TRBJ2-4	CASSTPQGAFGDIQYF	TGTGCCAGCAGCACACCACAGGGGGCATTCGGGGACATTCAGTACTTC
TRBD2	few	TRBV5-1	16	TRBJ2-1	CASTPAGTSGINEQFF	TGCGCCAGCACGCCCGCGGGGACTAGCGGAATTAATGAGCAGTTCTTC
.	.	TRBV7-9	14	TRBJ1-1	CASSFQGQNTGAFF	TGCGCCAGCAGCTTCCAGGGGCAGAACACTGGAGCTTTCTTT
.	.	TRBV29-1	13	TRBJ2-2	CSVDRLVSGELFF	TGCAGCGTTGATCGCTTAGTGAGCGGGGAGCTGTTTTTT
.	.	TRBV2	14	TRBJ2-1	CASGSGQEYNEQFF	TGTGCCAGCGGATCGGGGCAAGAATACAATGAGCAGTTCTTC
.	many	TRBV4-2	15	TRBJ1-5	CASSQEGRDRQPQHF	TGTGCCAGCAGCCAAGAAGGGAGGGACCGGCAGCCCCAGCATTTT
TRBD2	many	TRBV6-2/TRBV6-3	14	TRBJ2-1	CASTTTSGYNEQFF	TGTGCCAGCACCACTACTAGCGGGTACAATGAGCAGTTCTTC
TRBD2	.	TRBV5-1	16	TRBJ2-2	CASSLSPSGNTGELFF	TGCGCCAGCAGCTTGAGCCCTAGCGGGAACACCGGGGAGCTGTTTTTT
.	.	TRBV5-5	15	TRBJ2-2	CTSSLFVQGTGELFF	TGTACCAGCAGCTTGTTTGTGCAGGGTACCGGGGAGCTTTTTTTT
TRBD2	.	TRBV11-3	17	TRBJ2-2	CSSSLGRLAGNTVELFF	TGTTCCAGCAGCTTAGGCAGGCTAGCGGGGAACACCGTGGAGCTGTTTTTT
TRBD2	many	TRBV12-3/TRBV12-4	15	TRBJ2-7	CASSPSSGRWYEQYF	TGTGCCAGCAGCCCCTCTAGCGGGAGGTGGTACGAGCAGTACTTC
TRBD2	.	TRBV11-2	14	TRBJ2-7	CASSFSGREHEQYF	TGTGCCAGCAGCTTTAGTGGGCGGGAGCACGAGCAGTATTTC
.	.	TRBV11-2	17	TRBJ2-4	CASNSDLGSSPKNIQYF	TGTGCCAGCAACTCAGATCTAGGGAGCTCACCCAAAAACATTCAGTACTTC
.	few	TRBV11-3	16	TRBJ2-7	CANSLGGTSGSYEQYF	TGTGCCAACAGCTTGGGAGGGACAAGCGGCTCCTACGAGCAATACTTC
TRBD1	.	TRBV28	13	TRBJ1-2	CASKGQGLYVYTF	TGTGCCAGCAAAGGACAGGGACTCTATGTCTACACCTTC
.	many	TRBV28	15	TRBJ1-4	CASSSGGGRNEKLFF	TGTGCCAGCAGTAGCGGCGGGGGCCGTAATGAAAAACTGTTTTTT
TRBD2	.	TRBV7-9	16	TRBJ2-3	CASSSVGSGSSDTQYF	TGTGCAAGCAGCTCAGTCGGTAGCGGGAGCTCAGATACGCAGTATTTT
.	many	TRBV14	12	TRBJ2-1	CASSPPNGEQFF	TGTGCCAGCAGCCCCCCGAATGGGGAGCAGTTCTTC
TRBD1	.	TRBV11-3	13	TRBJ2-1	CASSDRGYNEKFF	TGTGCCAGCAGTGACAGGGGCTACAATGAGAAGTTCTTC
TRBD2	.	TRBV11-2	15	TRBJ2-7	CASSLEPSGRGEQYF	TGTGCCAGCAGCTTAGAACCTAGCGGGAGAGGCGAGCAGTACTTC